This entry describes one TCR beta chain. Its specificity is not known. The data are from a study of CD8 T cells in ankylosing spondylitis. Notes on the study in general: Matched ankylosing spondylitis synovial fluid reportedly contained a significantly enriched population of disease-linked clones.

TCRdb itself ran the 5' RACE reads through MiXCR, one entry per CDR3 protein. The profile shows a few hundred thousand distinct CDR3 sequences, roughly 20% of them singletons. This receptor was taken from a female donor with ankylosing spondylitis or in good health (not recorded which). Sample: blood, either unsorted or a sorted T cell fraction (not recorded which).

The CDR3 region has the DNA TGTGCCAGCAGCTCCGGGACAGCTCACACAGATACGCAGTATTTT. Encoded protein: CASSSGTAHTDTQYF. The chain combines TRBV7-2 with TRBJ2-3; TRBD1 agrees at 7 bases. Germline-derived CDR1 and CDR2 are SGHTA and FQGNSA. The CDR3 covers 15 residues. J was trimmed by 2 bases and V by 4 bases; bases with no gene match: 6. The complete variable domain, with remaining parts taken from reference TRBV7-2 and TRBJ2-3, reads GAGVSQSPSNKVTEKGKDVELRCDPISGHTALYWYRQSLGQGLEFLIYFQGNSAPDKSGLPSDRFSAERTGGSVSTLTIQRTQQEDSAVYLCASSSGTAHTDTQYFGPGTRLTVL.